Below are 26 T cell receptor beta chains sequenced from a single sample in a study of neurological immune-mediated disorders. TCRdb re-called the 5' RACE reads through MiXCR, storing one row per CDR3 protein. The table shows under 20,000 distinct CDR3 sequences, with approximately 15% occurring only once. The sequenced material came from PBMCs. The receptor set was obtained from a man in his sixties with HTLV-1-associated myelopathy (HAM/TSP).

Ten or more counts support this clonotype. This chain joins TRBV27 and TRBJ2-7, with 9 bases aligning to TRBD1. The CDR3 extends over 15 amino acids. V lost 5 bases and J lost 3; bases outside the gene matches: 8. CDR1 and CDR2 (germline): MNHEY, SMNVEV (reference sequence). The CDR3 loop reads CASSITGGLIYEQYF. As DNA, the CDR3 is TGTGCCAGCAGTATTACAGGGGGCCTCATCTACGAGCAGTACTTC.

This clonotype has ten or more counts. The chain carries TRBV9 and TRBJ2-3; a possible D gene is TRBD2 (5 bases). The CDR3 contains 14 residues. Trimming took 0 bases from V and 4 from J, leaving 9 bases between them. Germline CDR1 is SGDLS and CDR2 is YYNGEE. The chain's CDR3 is CASSVGGKPDTQYF. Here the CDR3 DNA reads TGTGCCAGCAGCGTAGGAGGGAAACCAGATACGCAGTATTTT. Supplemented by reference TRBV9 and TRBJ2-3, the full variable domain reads DSGVTQTPKHLITATGQRVTLRCSPRSGDLSVYWYQQSLDQGLQFLIQYYNGEERAKGNILERFSAQQFPDLHSELNLSSLELGDSALYFCASSVGGKPDTQYFGPGTRLTVL.

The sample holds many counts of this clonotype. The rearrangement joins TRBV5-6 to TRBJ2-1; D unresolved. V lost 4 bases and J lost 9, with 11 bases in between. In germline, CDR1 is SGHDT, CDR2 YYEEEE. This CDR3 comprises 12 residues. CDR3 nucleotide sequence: TGTGCCAGCAGCAGACCGGCATTTGAGCAGTTCTTC. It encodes CASSRPAFEQFF.

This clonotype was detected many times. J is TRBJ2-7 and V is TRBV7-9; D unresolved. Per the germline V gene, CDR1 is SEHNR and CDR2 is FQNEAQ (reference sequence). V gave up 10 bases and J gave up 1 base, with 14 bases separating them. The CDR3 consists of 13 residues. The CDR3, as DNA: TGTGCCACCGCCGAGGATAATTCCTACGAGCAGTACTTC. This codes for CATAEDNSYEQYF. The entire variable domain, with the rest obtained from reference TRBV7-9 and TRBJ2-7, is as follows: DTGVSQNPRHKITKRGQNVTFRCDPISEHNRLYWYRQTLGQGPEFLTYFQNEAQLEKSRLLSDRFSAERPKGSFSTLEIQRTEQGDSAMYLCATAEDNSYEQYFGPGTRLTVT.

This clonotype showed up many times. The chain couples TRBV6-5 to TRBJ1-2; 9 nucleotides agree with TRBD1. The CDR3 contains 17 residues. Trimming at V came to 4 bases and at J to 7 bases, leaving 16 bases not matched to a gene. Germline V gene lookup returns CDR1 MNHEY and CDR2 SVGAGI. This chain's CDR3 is CASSSGQGNARRGGYTF. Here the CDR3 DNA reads TGTGCCAGCAGTTCCGGACAGGGGAATGCCAGGAGGGGTGGCTACACCTTC.

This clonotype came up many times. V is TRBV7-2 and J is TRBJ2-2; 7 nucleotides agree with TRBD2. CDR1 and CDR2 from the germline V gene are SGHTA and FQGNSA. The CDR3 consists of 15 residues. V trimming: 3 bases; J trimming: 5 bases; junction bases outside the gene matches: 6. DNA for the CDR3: TGTGCCAGCAGCTTGAGACTAGCCGTAACCGGGGAGCTGTTTTTT. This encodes CASSLRLAVTGELFF.

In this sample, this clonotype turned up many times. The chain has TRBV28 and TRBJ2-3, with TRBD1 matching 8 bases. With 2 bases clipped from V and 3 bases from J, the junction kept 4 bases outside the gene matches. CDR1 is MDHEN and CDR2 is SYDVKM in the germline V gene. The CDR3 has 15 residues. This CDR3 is CASSLSRGQTDTQYF. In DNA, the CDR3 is TGTGCCAGCAGTTTAAGCAGGGGGCAGACAGATACGCAGTATTTT.

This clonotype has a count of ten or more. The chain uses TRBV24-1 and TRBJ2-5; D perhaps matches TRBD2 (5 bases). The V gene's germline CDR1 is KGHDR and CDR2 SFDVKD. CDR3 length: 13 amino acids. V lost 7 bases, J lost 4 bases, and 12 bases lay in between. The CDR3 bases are TGTGCCACCAGGGACTCGAGGGTAGAGACCCAGTACTTC. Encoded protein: CATRDSRVETQYF.

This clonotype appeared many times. In nucleotides, the CDR3 is TGTGCCAGCAGTTTCCTGACAGACTACGAGCAGTACTTC. This codes for CASSFLTDYEQYF. The chain carries TRBV28 and TRBJ2-7; D is perhaps TRBD1 (5 bases). Trimming stripped 3 bases from V and 3 bases from J, with 9 bases between. Germline CDR1 and CDR2: MDHEN and SYDVKM. The CDR3 has 13 residues.

CDR3 DNA sequence: TGTGCCACCAGTGATACCCTAAGCGGGGAGACCCAGTACTTC. It translates to CATSDTLSGETQYF. V and J are TRBV24-1 and TRBJ2-5; weak D call: TRBD2 (6 bases). Germline CDR1 and CDR2: KGHDR and SFDVKD. The CDR3 runs 14 residues. The germline V and J ends were trimmed by 3 bases and 5 bases, with 12 bases remaining between them.

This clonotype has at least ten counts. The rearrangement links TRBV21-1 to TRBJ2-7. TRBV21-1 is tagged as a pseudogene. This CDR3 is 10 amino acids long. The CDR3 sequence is CASPKQEQYF. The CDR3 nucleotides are TGTGCCAGCCCCAAGCAGGAGCAGTACTTC.

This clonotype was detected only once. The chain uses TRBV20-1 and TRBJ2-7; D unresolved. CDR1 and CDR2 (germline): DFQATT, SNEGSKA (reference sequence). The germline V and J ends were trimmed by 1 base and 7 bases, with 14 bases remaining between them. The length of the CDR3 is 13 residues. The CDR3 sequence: CSARVVGLDEQYF. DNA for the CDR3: TGCAGTGCTAGAGTCGTTGGGTTAGATGAGCAGTACTTC.

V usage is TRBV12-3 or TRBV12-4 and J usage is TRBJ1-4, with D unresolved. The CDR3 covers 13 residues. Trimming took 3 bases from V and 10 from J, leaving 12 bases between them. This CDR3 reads CASSFGWVGKLFF. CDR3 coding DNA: TGTGCCAGCAGTTTTGGGTGGGTCGGAAAACTGTTTTTT.

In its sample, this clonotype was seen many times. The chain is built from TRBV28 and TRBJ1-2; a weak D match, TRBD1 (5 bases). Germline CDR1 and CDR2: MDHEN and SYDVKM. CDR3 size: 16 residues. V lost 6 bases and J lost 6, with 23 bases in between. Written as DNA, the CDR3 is TGTGCCAGCAGGTACACAGACGGGACTCTGGGCCATGGCTACACCTTC. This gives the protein CASRYTDGTLGHGYTF.

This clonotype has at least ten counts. CDR3 sequence: CASSQLSGENSPLHF. CDR3 sequence (DNA): TGTGCCAGCAGCCAATTGTCAGGGGAGAATTCACCCCTCCACTTT. The chain carries TRBV3-1 and TRBJ1-6, with D possibly being TRBD1 (6 bases). The CDR3 sequence is 15 residues long. In germline, CDR1 is LGHDT, CDR2 YNNKEL (reference sequence). Trimming removed 2 bases at V and 7 bases at J, with 12 bases between.

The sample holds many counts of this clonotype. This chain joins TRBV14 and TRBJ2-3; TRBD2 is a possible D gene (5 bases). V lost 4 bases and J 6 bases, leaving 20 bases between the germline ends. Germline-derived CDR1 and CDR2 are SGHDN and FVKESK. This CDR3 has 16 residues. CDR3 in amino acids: CASSPRTSRARDTQYF. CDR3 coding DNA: TGTGCCAGCAGCCCCCGGACTTCCCGGGCGAGGGATACGCAGTATTTT.

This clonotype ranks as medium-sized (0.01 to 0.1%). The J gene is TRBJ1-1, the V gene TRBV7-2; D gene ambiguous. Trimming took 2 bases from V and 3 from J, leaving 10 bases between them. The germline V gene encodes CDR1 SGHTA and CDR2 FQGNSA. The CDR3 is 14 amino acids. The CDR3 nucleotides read TGTGCCAGCAGCTTAAGCGTTATGGACACTGAAGCTTTCTTT. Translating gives CASSLSVMDTEAFF.

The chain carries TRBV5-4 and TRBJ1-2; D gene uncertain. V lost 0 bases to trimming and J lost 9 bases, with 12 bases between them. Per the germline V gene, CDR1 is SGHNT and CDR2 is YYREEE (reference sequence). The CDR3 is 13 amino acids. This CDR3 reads CASSLASIRCYTF. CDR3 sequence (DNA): TGTGCCAGCAGCTTGGCCTCAATTAGGTGCTACACCTTC.

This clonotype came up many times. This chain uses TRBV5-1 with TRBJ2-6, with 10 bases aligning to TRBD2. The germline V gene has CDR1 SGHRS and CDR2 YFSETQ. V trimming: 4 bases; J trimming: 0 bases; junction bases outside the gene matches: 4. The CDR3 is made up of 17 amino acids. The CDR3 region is CASSLGLAVSGANVLTF. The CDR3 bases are TGCGCCAGCAGCCTAGGACTAGCGGTCTCTGGGGCCAACGTCCTGACTTTC.

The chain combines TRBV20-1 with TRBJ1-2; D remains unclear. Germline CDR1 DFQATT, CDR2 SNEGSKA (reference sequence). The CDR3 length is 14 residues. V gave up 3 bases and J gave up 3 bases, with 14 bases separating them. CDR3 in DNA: TGCAGTGCTAGCCTCTGGGCGAAAGACTATGGCTACACCTTC. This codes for CSASLWAKDYGYTF.

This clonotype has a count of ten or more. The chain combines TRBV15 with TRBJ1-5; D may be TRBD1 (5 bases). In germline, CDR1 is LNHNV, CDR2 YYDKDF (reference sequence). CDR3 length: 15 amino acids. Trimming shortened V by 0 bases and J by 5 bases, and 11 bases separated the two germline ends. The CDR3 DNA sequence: TGTGCCACCAGCAGAGATCGGGGGGTTTATCAGCCCCAGCATTTT. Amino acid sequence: CATSRDRGVYQPQHF.

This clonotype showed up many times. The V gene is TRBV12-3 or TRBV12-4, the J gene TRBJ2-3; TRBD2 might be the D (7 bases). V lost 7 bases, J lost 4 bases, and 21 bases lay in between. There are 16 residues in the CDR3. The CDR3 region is CASIPRGGAGADTQYF. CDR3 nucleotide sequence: TGTGCCAGCATTCCTCGAGGGGGGGCGGGCGCAGATACGCAGTATTTT.

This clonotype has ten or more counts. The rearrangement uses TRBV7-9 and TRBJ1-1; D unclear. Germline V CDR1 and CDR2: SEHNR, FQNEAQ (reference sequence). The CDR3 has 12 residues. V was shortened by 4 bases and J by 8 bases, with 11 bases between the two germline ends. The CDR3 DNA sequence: TGTGCCAGCAGCTGGGAATCAAGGGAAGCTTTCTTT. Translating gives CASSWESREAFF.

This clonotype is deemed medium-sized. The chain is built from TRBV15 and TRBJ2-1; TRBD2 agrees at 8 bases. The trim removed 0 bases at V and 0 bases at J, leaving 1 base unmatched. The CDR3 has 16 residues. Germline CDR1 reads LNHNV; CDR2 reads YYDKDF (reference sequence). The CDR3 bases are TGTGCCACCAGCAGAGAACGGGGGGGCTCCTACAATGAGCAGTTCTTC. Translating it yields CATSRERGGSYNEQFF.

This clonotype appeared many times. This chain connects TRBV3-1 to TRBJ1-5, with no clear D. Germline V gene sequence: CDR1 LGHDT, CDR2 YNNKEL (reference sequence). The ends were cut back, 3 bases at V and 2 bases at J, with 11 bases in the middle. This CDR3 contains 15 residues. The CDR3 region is CASSQSGSGNQPQHF. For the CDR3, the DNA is TGTGCCAGCAGCCAGAGCGGGTCGGGCAATCAGCCCCAGCATTTT.

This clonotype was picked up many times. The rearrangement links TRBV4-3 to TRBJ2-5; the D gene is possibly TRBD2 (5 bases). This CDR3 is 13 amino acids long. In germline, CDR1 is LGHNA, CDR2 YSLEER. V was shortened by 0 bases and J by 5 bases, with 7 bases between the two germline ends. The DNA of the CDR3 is TGCGCCAGCAGCCAAGAACTAGTGGAGACCCAGTACTTC. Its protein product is CASSQELVETQYF.